Presented here are 19 T cell receptor beta chains from one specimen sequenced in a study of long-term antiretroviral therapy in people with HIV. At survey level, the immunoSEQ assay was run in its v3.0 version. Repertoires were generated with immunoSEQ multiplex PCR, while TCRdb's copy carries only in-frame clones and drops some. The table lists some 15,000 clones, more than 75% of them singletons. Sequencing was performed on unsorted PBMCs, taken 0.7 years before starting antiretroviral therapy. Receptors were obtained from a man aged 50 to 59 with HIV.

This chain joins TRBV6-5 and TRBJ2-7; 10 bases agree with TRBD2. CDR1 and CDR2 from the germline V gene are MNHEY and SVGAGI. Trimming at V came to 2 bases and at J to 9 bases, leaving 10 bases not matched to a gene. The CDR3 spans 15 residues. The CDR3 loop is CASSYEASGGRGQYF. The CDR3, as DNA: TGTGCCAGCAGTTACGAGGCTAGCGGGGGCCGAGGGCAGTACTTC.

The rearrangement links TRBV7-3 to TRBJ2-7; tentatively, D is TRBD1 or TRBD2 (6 bases each). Trimming took 8 bases from V and 5 from J, leaving 19 bases between them. Germline V gene data show CDR1 as SGHTA and CDR2 as FQGTGA. The CDR3 has 14 amino acids. The CDR3 DNA is TGTGCCAGCCAGGAGGGGGGCAGGTCCAACGAGCAGTACTTC. Residues: CASQEGGRSNEQYF.

V is TRBV25-1 and J is TRBJ2-7; D not resolved. Germline CDR1 and CDR2: MGHDK and SYGVNS. Trimming took 3 bases from V and 0 from J, leaving 6 bases between them. This CDR3 spans 13 amino acids. The CDR3 loop is CASSEASSYEQYF. DNA of the CDR3: TGTGCCAGCAGTGAGGCCAGCTCCTACGAGCAGTACTTC.

The chain is built from TRBV7-9 and TRBJ1-2; TRBD1 agrees at 8 bases. Germline V gene data show CDR1 as SEHNR and CDR2 as FQNEAQ (reference sequence). CDR3 length: 15 amino acids. V trimming: 5 bases; J trimming: 0 bases; junction bases outside the gene matches: 5. The CDR3 reads CASSGTGGSNYGYTF. DNA of the CDR3: TGTGCCAGCAGCGGGACAGGAGGATCTAACTATGGCTACACCTTC.

The chain combines TRBV5-1 with TRBJ2-2; 9 positions agree with TRBD1. This CDR3 contains 18 residues. Germline V gene data show CDR1 as SGHRS and CDR2 as YFSETQ. The junction had 10 bases not matched to a gene; V was cut back by 0 bases and J by 4 bases. As DNA, the CDR3 is TGCGCCAGCAGCTTGGACTCGGGGACAGGGCTTCCCACCGGGGAGCTGTTTTTT. Residues: CASSLDSGTGLPTGELFF.

CDR3 amino acids: CASTLGLAGNRAQYF. As DNA, the CDR3 is TGTGCCAGCACTCTAGGACTAGCGGGCAACAGGGCCCAGTACTTC. The chain joins TRBV7-8 to TRBJ2-5, with 11 bases that match TRBD2. Germline V gene sequence: CDR1 SGHVS, CDR2 FQNEAQ. The CDR3 is made up of 15 amino acids. Trimming removed 7 bases from V and 9 bases from J; junction bases left unmatched: 13. Variable domain in full (rest from reference TRBV7-8 and TRBJ2-5): GAGVSQSPRYKVAKRGQDVALRCDPISGHVSLFWYQQALGQGPEFLTYFQNEAQLDKSGLPSDRFFAERPEGSVSTLKIQRTQQEDSAVYLCASTLGLAGNRAQYFGPGTRLLVL.

V and J are TRBV2 and TRBJ2-2; tentative D call: TRBD1 (5 bases). Germline assignment: CDR1 SNHLY and CDR2 FYNNEI. The CDR3 has 14 amino acids. Trimming cost V 2 bases and J 6 bases, with 10 bases left between them. The CDR3 nucleotides are TGTGCCAGCAGTGAACTCAGGGTCGCCGGGGAGCTGTTTTTT. Amino acids: CASSELRVAGELFF.

J is TRBJ2-7 and V is TRBV6-1; the match to TRBD1 covers 7 bases. CDR1 and CDR2 (germline): MNHNS, SASEGT. The CDR3 contains 15 residues. Trimming at V came to 6 bases and at J to 2 bases, leaving 10 bases not matched to a gene. The CDR3 coding sequence is TGTGCCAGCAGGCTCTTCGGGACAGCGGCCTACGAGCAGTACTTC. Amino acids: CASRLFGTAAYEQYF.

The chain couples TRBV6-5 to TRBJ2-7; D is perhaps TRBD1 or TRBD2 (6 bases each). V lost 0 bases to trimming and J lost 5 bases, with 14 bases between them. The CDR3 spans 15 residues. Per germline, CDR1 MNHEY and CDR2 SVGAGI. Written as DNA, the CDR3 is TGTGCCAGCAGTTACTCGCCAGGGGAGGTCAACGAGCAGTACTTC. It translates to CASSYSPGEVNEQYF.

The chain employs TRBV7-2 and TRBJ2-1, with 13 nucleotides matching TRBD2. The CDR3 contains 15 residues. With 3 bases clipped from V and 4 bases from J, the junction kept 0 bases outside the gene matches. Per germline, CDR1 SGHTA and CDR2 FQGNSA. The CDR3 protein is CASSLTSGGYNEQFF. The CDR3 DNA follows: TGTGCCAGCAGCTTGACTAGCGGGGGGTACAATGAGCAGTTCTTC.

The gene calls are TRBV19 and TRBJ1-2, with a weak D call TRBD1 (6 bases). Germline CDR1 LNHDA, CDR2 SQIVND (reference sequence). This CDR3 contains 15 residues. V gave up 7 bases and J gave up 3 bases, with 18 bases separating them. CDR3 loop: CASTSSIYRDYGYTF. CDR3 nucleotide sequence: TGTGCCAGTACCTCCTCTATATACAGGGACTATGGCTACACCTTC.

CDR3 in DNA: TGTGCCAGCAGCACCTGGGAATTTAATTCACCCCTCCACTTT. Amino acids: CASSTWEFNSPLHF. The chain carries TRBV5-4 and TRBJ1-6; D unresolved. This CDR3 has 14 residues. Trimming removed 4 bases from V and 6 bases from J, with 11 bases in between. CDR1 SGHNT and CDR2 YYREEE come from the germline V gene (reference sequence).

The rearrangement joins TRBV25-1 to TRBJ2-5; D might be TRBD2 (6 bases). The CDR3 runs 15 residues. Trimming removed 3 bases from V and 5 bases from J, with 16 bases in between. Germline CDR1 is MGHDK and CDR2 is SYGVNS. The CDR3 here is CASSEPGVRWETQYF. CDR3 coding DNA: TGTGCCAGCAGTGAGCCGGGGGTTCGGTGGGAGACCCAGTACTTC.

The J gene is TRBJ2-7, the V gene TRBV15, with 8 bases fitting TRBD2. From germline, CDR1 is LNHNV and CDR2 YYDKDF (reference sequence). The CDR3 extends over 16 amino acids. The junction had 10 bases not matched to a gene; V was cut back by 4 bases and J by 2 bases. Here the CDR3 reads CATSTAGTGGPYEQYF. The CDR3 nucleotides read TGTGCCACCAGCACCGCGGGAACGGGAGGGCCCTACGAGCAGTACTTC.

The chain links TRBV5-5 to TRBJ2-2; no definite D call. V lost 4 bases, J lost 4 bases, and 14 bases lay in between. Germline V lookup: CDR1 SGHKS, CDR2 YYEKEE (reference sequence). CDR3 length: 15 amino acids. The CDR3 nucleotides read TGTGCCAGCAGCCTAGATTACCGGGCCACCGGGGAGCTGTTTTTT. It encodes CASSLDYRATGELFF.

V usage is TRBV20-1 and J usage is TRBJ1-2; no reliable D call. The ends were cut back, 5 bases at V and 8 bases at J, with 12 bases in the middle. The CDR3 is 11 residues long. The V gene's germline CDR1 is DFQATT and CDR2 SNEGSKA (reference sequence). The CDR3 protein is CSAGRALGYTF. The CDR3 DNA reads TGCAGTGCTGGAAGGGCATTGGGCTACACCTTC.

The CDR3 loop reads CASRFPEKTSTQYF. CDR3 bases: TGCGCCAGCCGCTTCCCAGAGAAGACAAGTACGCAGTATTTT. The V gene is TRBV10-2, the J gene TRBJ2-3; D remains ambiguous. The CDR3 covers 14 residues. Trimming shortened V by 8 bases and J by 8 bases, and 20 bases separated the two germline ends. Germline CDR1 reads WSHSY; CDR2 reads SAAADI.

The chain carries TRBV19 and TRBJ2-7; no firm D call. CDR1 and CDR2 (germline): LNHDA, SQIVND (reference sequence). The V gene lost 5 bases and the J gene lost 0 bases, with 11 bases spanning the gap. This CDR3 has 14 residues. CDR3 loop: CASSAQVYSYEQYF. Written as DNA, the CDR3 is TGTGCCAGTAGTGCGCAGGTGTACTCCTACGAGCAGTACTTC.

The rearrangement links TRBV19 to TRBJ2-7; D is possibly TRBD2 (6 bases). CDR1 and CDR2 from the germline V gene are LNHDA and SQIVND (reference sequence). Trimming stripped 5 bases from V and 5 bases from J, with 10 bases between. The CDR3 covers 12 residues. In nucleotides, the CDR3 is TGTGCCAGTAGTGAAGGGAGGCACGAGCAGTACTTC. Protein: CASSEGRHEQYF.